This TCR beta chain was captured by sequencing in a study of cytomegalovirus exposure and HLA in healthy donors. Study-wide results and caveats: Subsequent analysis of the approximately 120 validation repertoires found a tendency for first-cohort TCR clusters to co-occur. Researchers catalogued 150 or so TCR beta chains as cytomegalovirus-associated. For cytomegalovirus status, the classifier reportedly gave diagnoses with high specificity and sensitivity. Rarity characterized most TCR sequences, yet some public TCRs appeared in many donors.

Assay used: immunoSEQ multiplex PCR; TCRdb lists only in-frame clones, some missing. The sample shows roughly 170,000 clones, 80% to 85% of them seen only once. Comment on this clone: The antigen is unknown.

CDR3 length: 13 residues. Germline CDR1 reads MNHEY; CDR2 reads SVGAGI. With V trimmed by 4 bases and J by 6 bases, 3 bases remained unmatched. The V call is TRBV6-5, the J call TRBJ2-4; 7 bases line up with TRBD1. The sequence was obtained from a woman aged 18-29 years in good health and CMV-seropositive. Sequencing used PBMCs. The CDR3 protein is CASSSGQPNIQYF. The CDR3 DNA reads as TGTGCCAGCAGTTCGGGACAGCCAAACATTCAGTACTTC.